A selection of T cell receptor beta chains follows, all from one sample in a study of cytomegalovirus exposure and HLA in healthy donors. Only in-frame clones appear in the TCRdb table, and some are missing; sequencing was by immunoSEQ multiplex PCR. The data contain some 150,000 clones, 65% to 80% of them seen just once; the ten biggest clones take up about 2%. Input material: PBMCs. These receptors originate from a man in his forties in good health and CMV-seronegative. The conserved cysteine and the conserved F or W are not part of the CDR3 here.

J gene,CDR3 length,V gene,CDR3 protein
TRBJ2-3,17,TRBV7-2,ASSFPPATSGRATDTQY
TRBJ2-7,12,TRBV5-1,ASSLEAGVSEQY
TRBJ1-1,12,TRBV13,ASRRRGGKTEAF
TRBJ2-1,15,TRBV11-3,ASSLGSLAGVGNEQF
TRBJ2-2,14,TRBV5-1,ASSGGLAGIVGELF
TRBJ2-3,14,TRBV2,ASSGLSGRVADTQY
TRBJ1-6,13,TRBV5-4,ASSLARDTDSPLH
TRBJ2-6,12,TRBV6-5,ASSYSGEANGLT
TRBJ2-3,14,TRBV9,ASSVDWLIGENTQY
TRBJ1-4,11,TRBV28,ASSIPPDGKLF
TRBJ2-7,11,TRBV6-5,ASRSDWAYEQY
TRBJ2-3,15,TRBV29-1,SVESPWGGTRTDTQY
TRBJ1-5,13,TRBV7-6,ASSLGQGMTKPQH
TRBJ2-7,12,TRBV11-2,ASAWDYQTYEQY
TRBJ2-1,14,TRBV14,ASSHYRGTLGNEQF
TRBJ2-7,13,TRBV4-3,ASSQNILSGYEQY
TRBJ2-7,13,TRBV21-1,ASTLSGGWVYEQY
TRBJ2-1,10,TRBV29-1,SGSGLSNEQF
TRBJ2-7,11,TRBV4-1,ASSPWGTDEQY
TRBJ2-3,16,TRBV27,ASSLGGLAGGLTDTQY
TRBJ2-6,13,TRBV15,ATSYDNSGANVLT
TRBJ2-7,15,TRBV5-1,ASSLEAGGPGSYEQY
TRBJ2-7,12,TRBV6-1,ASSEPAYSYEQY
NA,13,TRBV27,ASSFRISSSYEQY
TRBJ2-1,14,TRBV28,ASSSGGPNAYNEQF
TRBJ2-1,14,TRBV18,ASSPLTSGRYNEQF
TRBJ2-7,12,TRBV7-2,ASSLFSGGSEQY
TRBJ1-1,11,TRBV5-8,ASSGVGNTEAF
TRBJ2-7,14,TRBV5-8,ASTGTSGTLSYEQY
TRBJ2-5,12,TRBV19,ASSMTGGQETQY
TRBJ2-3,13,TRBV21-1,ASSKDSLLRDTQY
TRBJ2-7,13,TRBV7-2,ASSLGASGSGEQY
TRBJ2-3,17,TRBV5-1,ASSLGTSGSRMGTDTQY
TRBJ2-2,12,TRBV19,ASRGAVNTGELF
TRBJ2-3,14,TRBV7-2,ASSFNGDSLTDTQY
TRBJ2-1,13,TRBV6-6,ASSYAATGVYEQF
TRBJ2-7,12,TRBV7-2,ASSRGDSGREQY
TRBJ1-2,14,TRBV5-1,ASSFLQWQVSDGYT
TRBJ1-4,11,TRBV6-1,ASRGEGPGKLF
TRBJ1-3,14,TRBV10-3,AISQSGGGSGNTIY
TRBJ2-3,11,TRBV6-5,ATREVNTDTQY
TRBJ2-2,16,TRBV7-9,ASSPRRGSGSSNGELF
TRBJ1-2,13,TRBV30,AWGTGQRANYGYT
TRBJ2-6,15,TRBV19,ASSRVGDRSGANGLT
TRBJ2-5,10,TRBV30,AWSLARETQY